This T cell receptor beta chain was recorded in a study of cytomegalovirus exposure and HLA in healthy donors. Study-level findings and limits: In a later analysis, the majority of CMV-associated beta chains seemingly showed HLA restriction. It has been reported that TCR beta sequences accurately predicted the HLA-A and HLA-B alleles of most subjects.

The study ran its PCR with 60 Vbeta and 13 Jbeta primers. Repertoires were generated with immunoSEQ multiplex PCR, while TCRdb's copy carries only in-frame clones and drops some. There are 130,000 or so clones in the sample; roughly 85% occur only once, and 1.5% lies in the top ten. Donors in the study were healthy people who gave bone marrow. V lost 2 bases, J lost 0 bases, and 8 bases lay in between. This CDR3 comprises 15 residues. The germline V gene encodes CDR1 LNHDA and CDR2 SQIVND (reference sequence). Comment on this clone: Antigen unknown.

The rearrangement joins TRBV19 to TRBJ1-5; no definite D call. The sequence was collected from a man aged 35 to 55 in good health and CMV-seronegative. Sample: PBMCs. DNA of the CDR3: TGTGCCAGTAGTATACAGGATCTTAGCAATCAGCCCCAGCATTTT. Protein product: CASSIQDLSNQPQHF.